Presented here are 10 T cell receptor beta chains from one specimen sequenced in a study of blood T cell repertoires in COVID-19. Only in-frame clones appear in the TCRdb table, and some are missing; sequencing was by immunoSEQ multiplex PCR. The data show 150,000 to 160,000 clones, 88% seen once. Source material: peripheral blood. These receptors were taken from a woman aged 65 to 85 with acute or convalescent COVID-19.

The chain links TRBV5-1 to TRBJ1-3, with TRBD1 matching over 7 bases. V dropped 4 bases and J dropped 4; count of bases not matched to a gene: 5. Germline V gives CDR1 SGHRS, CDR2 YFSETQ. The CDR3 has 14 amino acids. The CDR3: CASSITGVGNTIYF. The CDR3 DNA reads as TGCGCCAGCAGCATCACAGGGGTCGGAAACACCATATATTTT.

The genes are TRBV11-2 and TRBJ2-1, with TRBD2 matching 14 bases. With V trimmed by 1 base and J by 4 bases, 0 bases remained unmatched. The CDR3 spans 16 residues. Germline V gives CDR1 SGHAT, CDR2 FQNNGV. The CDR3 is CASSLGTSGGYNEQFF. CDR3 coding DNA: TGTGCCAGCAGCTTAGGGACTAGCGGGGGGTACAATGAGCAGTTCTTC.

This chain links TRBV7-2 with TRBJ2-3; 9 nucleotides line up with TRBD2. The CDR3 is 18 residues long. J was trimmed by 6 bases and V by 3 bases; bases with no gene match: 16. Germline V gene sequence: CDR1 SGHTA, CDR2 FQGNSA. DNA of the CDR3: TGTGCCAGCAGCTTTAAGCCTCGCTCAGCGGGGGGTGTCGATACGCAGTATTTT. It is translated as CASSFKPRSAGGVDTQYF.

This clone was observed a few times. The genes are TRBV7-9 and TRBJ1-3; D perhaps matches TRBD1 (6 bases). Germline V gene sequence: CDR1 SEHNR, CDR2 FQNEAQ (reference sequence). V was pared by 4 bases and J by 2 bases, with 12 bases between. The length of the CDR3 is 15 residues. CDR3 nucleotides: TGTGCCAGCAGCTCACGCGGGGGGCCTGGAAACACCATATATTTT. This gives the protein CASSSRGGPGNTIYF.

The rearrangement joins TRBV29-1 to TRBJ2-1, with D maybe TRBD1 (6 bases). Trimming removed 6 bases from V and 4 bases from J, with 19 bases in between. In germline, CDR1 is SQVTM, CDR2 ANQGSEA. The CDR3 runs to 15 residues. In nucleotides, the CDR3 is TGCAGCGTCCGAAAGCGACAGGCCCTTTACAATGAGCAGTTCTTC. Its protein is CSVRKRQALYNEQFF.

The rearrangement uses TRBV7-2 and TRBJ2-5; a weak D match, TRBD1 (6 bases). V gave up 4 bases and J gave up 4 bases, with 16 bases separating them. Germline CDR1 is SGHTA and CDR2 is FQGNSA. The CDR3 runs 15 residues. Written as DNA, the CDR3 is TGTGCCAGCAGCTCTTATCGAGGGACACCAGAGACCCAGTACTTC. This sequence encodes CASSSYRGTPETQYF.

This clone was seen a single time. The chain recombines TRBV5-5 with TRBJ1-6, with unresolved D. The CDR3 loop spans 14 amino acids. Germline V CDR1 and CDR2: SGHKS, YYEKEE (reference sequence). Trimming stripped 0 bases from V and 10 bases from J, with 11 bases between. In DNA, the CDR3 is TGTGCCAGCAGCTTGGCGGGGTATAGCTCACCCCTCCACTTT. Amino acids: CASSLAGYSSPLHF. The variable domain in full, completed from reference TRBV5-5 and TRBJ1-6, reads DAGVTQSPTHLIKTRGQQVTLRCSPISGHKSVSWYQQVLGQGPQFIFQYYEKEERGRGNFPDRFSARQFPNYSSELNVNALLLGDSALYLCASSLAGYSSPLHFGNGTRLTVT.

The chain uses TRBV9 and TRBJ2-7; 7 nucleotides align to TRBD2. The germline V gene has CDR1 SGDLS and CDR2 YYNGEE. Trimming at V came to 0 bases and at J to 0 bases, leaving 3 bases not matched to a gene. This CDR3 is built from 15 residues. The CDR3 DNA sequence: TGTGCCAGCAGCGTAGGGGGCGGGGGCTCCTACGAGCAGTACTTC. Translation: CASSVGGGGSYEQYF.

The V gene is TRBV20-1, the J gene TRBJ2-3; D is ambiguous. V lost 5 bases, J lost 6 bases, and 9 bases lay in between. Germline lookup yields CDR1 DFQATT and CDR2 SNEGSKA (reference sequence). This CDR3 region has 11 residues. The CDR3 DNA reads TGCAGTGCTTACTCTAGGGATACGCAGTATTTT. It codes for CSAYSRDTQYF.

The rearrangement links TRBV21-1 to TRBJ1-4; no check of the table's D call, TRBD1, against the DNA was made. TRBV21-1 is a recognized pseudogene. The CDR3 is 16 residues long. CDR3 coding DNA: TGTGCCAGCAGCAAAGCTACGGACAGGGGGCGTGAAAAACTGTTTTTT. Protein sequence: CASSKATDRGREKLFF.